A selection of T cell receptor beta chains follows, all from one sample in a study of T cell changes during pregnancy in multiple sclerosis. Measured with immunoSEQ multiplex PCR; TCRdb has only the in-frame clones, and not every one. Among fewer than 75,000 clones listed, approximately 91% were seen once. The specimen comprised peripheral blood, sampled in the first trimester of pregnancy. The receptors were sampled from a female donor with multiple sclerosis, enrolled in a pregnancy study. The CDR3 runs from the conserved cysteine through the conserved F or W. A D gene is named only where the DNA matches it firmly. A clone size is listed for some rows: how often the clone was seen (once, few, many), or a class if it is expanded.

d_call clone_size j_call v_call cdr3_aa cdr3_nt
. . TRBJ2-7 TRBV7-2 CASSLVGRSLGGGQYF TGTGCCAGCAGCTTAGTGGGTCGGTCGTTGGGGGGTGGGCAGTACTTC
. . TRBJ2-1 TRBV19 CASSQGAEAEQFF TGTGCCAGTAGTCAAGGGGCTGAGGCTGAGCAGTTCTTC
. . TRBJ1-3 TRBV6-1 CASSEGRSGNTIYF TGTGCCAGCAGTGAAGGCAGGTCTGGAAACACCATATATTTT
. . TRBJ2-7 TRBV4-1 CASSQEKLTEQYF TGCGCCAGCAGCCAAGAAAAGCTCACCGAGCAGTACTTC
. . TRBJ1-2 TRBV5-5 CASSLDSTYGYTF TGTGCCAGCAGCTTGGACAGTACCTATGGCTACACCTTC
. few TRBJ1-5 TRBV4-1 CASSLDGYGNQPQHF TGCGCCAGCAGCCTCGACGGGTATGGCAATCAGCCCCAGCATTTT
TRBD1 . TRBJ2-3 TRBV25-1 CASSAWDRNTDTQYF TGTGCCAGCAGTGCCTGGGACAGAAACACAGATACGCAGTATTTT
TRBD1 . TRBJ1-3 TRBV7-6 CASSLSRGRGFTGNTIYF TGTGCCAGCAGCCTCAGCAGGGGGCGCGGGTTCACTGGAAACACCATATATTTT
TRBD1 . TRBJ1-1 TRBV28 CASRPPGTGAEAFF TGTGCCAGCAGGCCTCCTGGGACAGGGGCTGAAGCTTTCTTT
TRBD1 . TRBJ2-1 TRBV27 CASGRGRLINEQFF TGTGCCAGCGGAAGGGGGCGCTTGATCAATGAGCAGTTCTTC
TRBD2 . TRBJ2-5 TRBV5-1 CASSLVLGGGQETQYF TGCGCCAGCAGCTTGGTTTTGGGCGGGGGTCAAGAGACCCAGTACTTC
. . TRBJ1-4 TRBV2 CASSERQGWEKLFF TGTGCCAGCAGTGAGCGGCAGGGGTGGGAAAAACTGTTTTTT
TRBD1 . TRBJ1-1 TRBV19 CASTGDRGTEAFF TGTGCCAGTACTGGGGACAGGGGCACTGAAGCTTTCTTT
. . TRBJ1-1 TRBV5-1 CASSLEKGILGSEAFF TGCGCCAGCAGCTTGGAGAAGGGGATATTGGGCTCTGAAGCTTTCTTT
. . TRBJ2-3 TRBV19 CASSKDRRGTDTQYF TGTGCCAGTAGTAAAGACAGGAGGGGCACAGATACGCAGTATTTT
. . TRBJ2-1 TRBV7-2 CASSFIAQSYNEQFF TGTGCCAGCAGCTTTATAGCGCAATCCTACAATGAGCAGTTCTTC
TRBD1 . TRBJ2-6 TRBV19 CASRQPGGTGANVLTF TGTGCCAGTAGGCAGCCAGGGGGCACTGGGGCCAACGTCCTGACTTTC
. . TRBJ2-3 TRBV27 CASSFLARGSDTQYF TGTGCCAGCAGTTTTTTGGCGAGGGGGTCAGATACGCAGTATTTT
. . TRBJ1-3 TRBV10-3 CAISEVVGNTIYF TGTGCCATCAGTGAGGTCGTTGGAAACACCATATATTTT
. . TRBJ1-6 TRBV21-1 CASSLRDRENNSPLHF TGTGCCAGCAGCCTCCGGGACAGGGAAAATAATTCACCCCTCCACTTT
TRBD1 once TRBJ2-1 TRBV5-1 CASSSTGGWNNEQFF TGCGCCAGCAGCTCCACAGGGGGATGGAACAATGAGCAGTTCTTC
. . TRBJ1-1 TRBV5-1 CASSRLGDTEAFF TGCGCCAGCAGCCGGCTCGGGGACACTGAAGCTTTCTTT
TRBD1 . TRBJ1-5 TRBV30 CAWSSRDRRRQPQHF TGTGCCTGGAGTTCTAGGGACAGGCGCCGGCAGCCCCAGCATTTT
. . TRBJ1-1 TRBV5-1 CASSTTQTGSTEAFF TGCGCCAGCAGCACCACCCAGACAGGTTCCACTGAAGCTTTCTTT
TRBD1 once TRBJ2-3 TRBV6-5 CASSPDRDRDTQYF TGTGCCAGCAGTCCCGACAGGGATCGAGATACGCAGTATTTT
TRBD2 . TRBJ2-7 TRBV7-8 CASSPRGLAYEQYF TGTGCCAGCAGCCCCCGGGGACTAGCTTACGAGCAGTACTTC
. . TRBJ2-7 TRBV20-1 CSAKTGYEQYF TGCAGTGCCAAAACAGGCTACGAGCAGTACTTC
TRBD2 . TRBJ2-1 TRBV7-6 CASSLAGGPATHEQFF TGTGCCAGCAGCTTAGCGGGAGGGCCGGCCACCCATGAGCAGTTCTTC
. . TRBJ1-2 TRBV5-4 CASSRRMQGYGYTF TGTGCCAGCAGCCGTCGGATGCAGGGGTATGGCTACACCTTC
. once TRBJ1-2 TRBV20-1 CSARGVGYTF TGCAGTGCTCGGGGGGTCGGCTACACCTTC
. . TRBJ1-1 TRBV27 CASSFSGQNTEAFF TGTGCCAGCAGTTTTTCGGGACAGAACACTGAAGCTTTCTTT
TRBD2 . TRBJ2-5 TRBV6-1 CASRGAGGRETQYF TGTGCCAGCAGGGGAGCGGGAGGGCGGGAGACCCAGTACTTC
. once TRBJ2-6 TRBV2 CASREEPWGANVLTF TGTGCCAGCAGGGAGGAACCGTGGGGGGCCAACGTCCTGACTTTC
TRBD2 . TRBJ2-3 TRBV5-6 CASSGTGRGEEDTQYF TGTGCCAGCAGCGGGACTGGGCGGGGGGAGGAAGATACGCAGTATTTT
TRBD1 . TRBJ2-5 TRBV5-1 CASSLRDRLEETQYF TGCGCCAGCAGCTTGAGGGACAGGCTTGAAGAGACCCAGTACTTC